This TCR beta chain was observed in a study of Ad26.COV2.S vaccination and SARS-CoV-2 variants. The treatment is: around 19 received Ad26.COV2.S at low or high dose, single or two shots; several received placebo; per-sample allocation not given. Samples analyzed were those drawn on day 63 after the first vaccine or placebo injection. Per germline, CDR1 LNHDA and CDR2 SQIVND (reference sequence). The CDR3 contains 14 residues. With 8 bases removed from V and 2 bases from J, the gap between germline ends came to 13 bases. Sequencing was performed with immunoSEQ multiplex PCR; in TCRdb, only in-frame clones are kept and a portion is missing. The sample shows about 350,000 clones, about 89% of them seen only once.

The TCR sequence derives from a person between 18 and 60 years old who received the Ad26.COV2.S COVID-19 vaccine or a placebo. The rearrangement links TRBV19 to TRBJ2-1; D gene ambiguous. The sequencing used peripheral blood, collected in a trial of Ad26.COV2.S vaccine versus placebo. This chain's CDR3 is CASAPTATYNEQFF. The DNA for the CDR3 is TGTGCCAGTGCACCGACCGCCACCTACAATGAGCAGTTCTTC.